The rows below give T cell receptor beta chains drawn from one sample of a study of beta chain features in type 1 diabetes. Clones were read by immunoSEQ multiplex PCR, and TCRdb kept only the in-frame ones, dropping some. The data contain some 250,000 clones, approximately 11% of them seen just once; the ten biggest clones take up around 0.015%. Material: naive CD4+ T cells from blood. Source of these receptors: a man aged 25 to 40 with type 1 diabetes. Each CDR3 is given with its conserved first and last residue. Each record gives: clone size, CDR3 length, D gene, V gene, J gene, CDR3 protein, CDR3 DNA. D genes are given only for firm matches. Expanded clones are given a class, and other clones once, few, many or no size at all.

size: -
length: 15
D: TRBD1
V: TRBV7-9
J: TRBJ2-5
CDR3: CASSSLGTGQETQYF
DNA: TGTGCCAGCAGCTCCCTCGGGACAGGGCAAGAGACCCAGTACTTC

size: -
length: 14
D: TRBD1
V: TRBV2
J: TRBJ1-6
CDR3: CASSPGTGTSPLHF
DNA: TGTGCCAGCAGTCCCGGGACAGGGACTTCACCCCTCCACTTT

size: once
length: 15
D: -
V: TRBV7-2
J: TRBJ1-2
CDR3: CASSSGTSLSYGYTF
DNA: TGTGCCAGCAGCTCCGGGACATCCTTGAGCTATGGCTACACCTTC

size: few
length: 14
D: TRBD2
V: TRBV7-3
J: TRBJ2-3
CDR3: CASSLSGGTDTQYF
DNA: TGTGCCAGCAGCCTCAGCGGGGGCACAGATACGCAGTATTTT

size: few
length: 16
D: TRBD2
V: TRBV4-2
J: TRBJ2-7
CDR3: CASSQDVASGGHEQYF
DNA: TGTGCCAGCAGCCAAGATGTGGCTAGCGGGGGCCACGAGCAGTACTTC

size: -
length: 15
D: TRBD1
V: TRBV2
J: TRBJ1-5
CDR3: CASSARTGLDQPQHF
DNA: TGTGCCAGCAGTGCCCGGACAGGGTTGGATCAGCCCCAGCATTTT

size: few
length: 14
D: -
V: TRBV5-1
J: TRBJ2-2
CDR3: CASKRASNTGELFF
DNA: TGCGCCAGCAAGAGAGCATCGAACACCGGGGAGCTGTTTTTT

size: few
length: 13
D: TRBD1
V: TRBV4-3
J: TRBJ2-7
CDR3: CASSHTGVHEQYF
DNA: TGCGCCAGCAGCCATACAGGGGTCCACGAGCAGTACTTC

size: -
length: 15
D: TRBD2
V: TRBV7-2
J: TRBJ2-1
CDR3: CASRTAGTSRNEQFF
DNA: TGTGCCAGCAGAACGGCCGGGACTAGCAGAAATGAGCAGTTCTTC

size: -
length: 17
D: -
V: TRBV5-1
J: TRBJ1-1
CDR3: CASSLVAGARVNTEAFF
DNA: TGCGCCAGCAGCTTGGTTGCGGGGGCGCGAGTGAACACTGAAGCTTTCTTT

size: -
length: 17
D: TRBD1
V: TRBV11-1
J: TRBJ2-2
CDR3: CASSPRQGLSNTGELFF
DNA: TGTGCCAGCAGCCCTAGACAGGGCCTATCGAACACCGGGGAGCTGTTTTTT

size: few
length: 13
D: -
V: TRBV5-1
J: TRBJ2-2
CDR3: CASSLDPSGELFF
DNA: TGCGCCAGCAGCTTGGATCCTTCCGGGGAGCTGTTTTTT

size: few
length: 15
D: TRBD1
V: TRBV7-2
J: TRBJ1-6
CDR3: CASSFRQGGNSPLHF
DNA: TGTGCCAGCAGCTTCCGACAGGGGGGAAATTCACCCCTCCACTTT

size: -
length: 14
D: -
V: TRBV29-1
J: TRBJ2-2
CDR3: CSVVSRANTGELFF
DNA: TGCAGCGTTGTGAGCCGAGCGAACACCGGGGAGCTGTTTTTT

size: few
length: 18
D: -
V: TRBV4-3
J: TRBJ1-6
CDR3: CASSQDLSLGTRNSPLHF
DNA: TGCGCCAGCAGCCAAGATCTAAGTTTGGGGACAAGGAATTCACCCCTCCACTTT

size: -
length: 11
D: -
V: TRBV2
J: TRBJ1-1
CDR3: CASSEDIEAFF
DNA: TGTGCCAGCAGTGAAGACATTGAAGCTTTCTTT

size: few
length: 12
D: -
V: TRBV28
J: TRBJ2-7
CDR3: CASSLIGYEQYF
DNA: TGTGCCAGCAGTTTAATCGGTTACGAGCAGTACTTC

size: -
length: 15
D: -
V: TRBV18
J: TRBJ2-3
CDR3: CASSRGNPSTDTQYF
DNA: TGTGCCAGCTCACGGGGCAACCCTAGCACAGATACGCAGTATTTT

size: few
length: 14
D: -
V: TRBV2
J: TRBJ2-3
CDR3: CASSHYPKGLAQYF
DNA: TGTGCCAGCAGTCATTACCCGAAGGGGCTGGCGCAGTATTTT

size: few
length: 14
D: -
V: TRBV5-5
J: TRBJ2-7
CDR3: CASSSNRESYEQYF
DNA: TGTGCCAGCAGCTCCAACAGGGAATCCTACGAGCAGTACTTC

size: few
length: 15
D: -
V: TRBV5-1
J: TRBJ1-2
CDR3: CASSLDGLNNYGYTF
DNA: TGCGCCAGCAGCTTGGATGGACTGAATAACTATGGCTACACCTTC

size: few
length: 16
D: TRBD2
V: TRBV18
J: TRBJ2-7
CDR3: CASSPRLAGVWGEQYF
DNA: TGTGCCAGCTCACCCCGACTAGCGGGGGTATGGGGCGAGCAGTACTTC

size: -
length: 12
D: -
V: TRBV29-1
J: TRBJ1-3
CDR3: CSAQNQMDTIYF
DNA: TGCAGCGCCCAGAATCAGATGGACACCATATATTTT

size: -
length: 14
D: -
V: TRBV5-1
J: TRBJ2-2
CDR3: CASSLARISGELFF
DNA: TGCGCCAGCAGCTTGGCGAGGATCAGCGGGGAGCTGTTTTTT

size: -
length: 13
D: TRBD1
V: TRBV5-1
J: TRBJ2-2
CDR3: CASGTANTGELFF
DNA: TGCGCCAGCGGGACAGCGAACACCGGGGAGCTGTTTTTT

size: few
length: 13
D: TRBD1
V: TRBV10-3
J: TRBJ2-7
CDR3: CAMTPGQGYEQYF
DNA: TGTGCCATGACCCCCGGACAGGGCTACGAGCAGTACTTC

size: -
length: 14
D: -
V: TRBV5-6
J: TRBJ2-7
CDR3: CASTRGGTSYEQYF
DNA: TGTGCCAGCACCCGAGGAGGTACGTCCTACGAGCAGTACTTC

size: -
length: 13
D: TRBD1
V: TRBV5-6
J: TRBJ1-5
CDR3: CASSTGGNQPQHF
DNA: TGTGCCAGCTCTACAGGGGGGAATCAGCCCCAGCATTTT

size: -
length: 12
D: -
V: TRBV2
J: TRBJ2-7
CDR3: CASSLNSYEQYF
DNA: TGTGCCAGCAGCCTAAACAGCTACGAGCAGTACTTC

size: few
length: 15
D: TRBD1
V: TRBV11-2
J: TRBJ2-7
CDR3: CASSLVAGGSHEQYF
DNA: TGTGCCAGCAGCTTAGTGGCAGGGGGTAGCCACGAGCAGTACTTC

size: few
length: 13
D: -
V: TRBV2
J: TRBJ1-1
CDR3: CASSREAETEAFF
DNA: TGTGCCAGCAGCCGGGAGGCGGAAACTGAAGCTTTCTTT

size: few
length: 15
D: TRBD1
V: TRBV4-2
J: TRBJ2-1
CDR3: CASSPGTGLYNEQFF
DNA: TGTGCCAGCAGCCCCGGGACAGGGCTTTACAATGAGCAGTTCTTC

size: -
length: 14
D: -
V: TRBV5-1
J: TRBJ2-5
CDR3: CASSFVGVPETQYF
DNA: TGCGCCAGCAGCTTTGTCGGGGTTCCAGAGACCCAGTACTTC

size: -
length: 16
D: TRBD2
V: TRBV7-8
J: TRBJ2-5
CDR3: CASSSGLVRDRETQYF
DNA: TGTGCCAGCAGTTCGGGACTAGTACGGGATAGAGAGACCCAGTACTTC

size: -
length: 12
D: -
V: TRBV2
J: TRBJ2-7
CDR3: CAGSRSSYEQYF
DNA: TGTGCCGGGAGCAGGAGCTCCTACGAGCAGTACTTC

size: few
length: 16
D: TRBD1
V: TRBV9
J: TRBJ1-2
CDR3: CASSVGGGQGHYGYTF
DNA: TGTGCCAGCAGCGTCGGGGGCGGACAGGGTCACTATGGCTACACCTTC

size: -
length: 15
D: -
V: TRBV6-5
J: TRBJ2-7
CDR3: CASRRRVQGFGEQYF
DNA: TGTGCCAGCAGGCGTCGGGTCCAGGGCTTTGGCGAGCAGTACTTC

size: -
length: 15
D: -
V: TRBV11-1
J: TRBJ2-6
CDR3: CASSSGVPGANVLTF
DNA: TGTGCCAGCAGCTCAGGGGTGCCTGGGGCCAACGTCCTGACTTTC

size: -
length: 14
D: TRBD1
V: TRBV9
J: TRBJ1-2
CDR3: CASSVTGTGDGYTF
DNA: TGTGCCAGCAGTGTTACCGGGACAGGGGATGGCTACACCTTC

size: -
length: 12
D: -
V: TRBV14
J: TRBJ1-2
CDR3: CASSHRPRGYTF
DNA: TGTGCCAGCAGCCACAGGCCTCGTGGCTACACCTTC

size: -
length: 16
D: TRBD1
V: TRBV18
J: TRBJ2-2
CDR3: CASSVLTGMNPGELFF
DNA: TGTGCCAGCTCAGTGCTGACAGGGATGAACCCCGGGGAGCTGTTTTTT

size: few
length: 15
D: TRBD1
V: TRBV2
J: TRBJ1-3
CDR3: CASRERQGLANTIYF
DNA: TGTGCCAGCAGGGAGCGACAGGGGTTGGCAAACACCATATATTTT

size: -
length: 20
D: TRBD2
V: TRBV13
J: TRBJ2-1
CDR3: CASRQTPRTSGGGSYNEQFF
DNA: TGTGCCAGCAGGCAGACCCCTCGGACTAGCGGGGGTGGGTCCTACAATGAGCAGTTCTTC

size: -
length: 15
D: -
V: TRBV6-5
J: TRBJ2-6
CDR3: CASSPGVSGANVLTF
DNA: TGTGCCAGCAGCCCTGGAGTTTCTGGGGCCAACGTCCTGACTTTC

size: -
length: 17
D: TRBD1
V: TRBV19
J: TRBJ1-5
CDR3: CASNLGTGGYSNQPQHF
DNA: TGTGCCAGTAACCTGGGGACAGGGGGATATAGCAATCAGCCCCAGCATTTT

size: -
length: 13
D: TRBD1
V: TRBV11-1
J: TRBJ2-7
CDR3: CASRYRGDHEQYF
DNA: TGTGCCAGCAGGTACAGGGGCGACCACGAGCAGTACTTC

size: few
length: 14
D: TRBD1
V: TRBV5-4
J: TRBJ2-7
CDR3: CASSVDRGTYEQYF
DNA: TGTGCCAGCAGCGTGGACAGGGGAACCTACGAGCAGTACTTC

size: -
length: 16
D: TRBD1
V: TRBV15
J: TRBJ2-3
CDR3: CATSKTQGAVADTQYF
DNA: TGTGCCACCAGTAAAACACAGGGGGCTGTGGCAGATACGCAGTATTTT

size: -
length: 13
D: -
V: TRBV5-1
J: TRBJ1-2
CDR3: CASSLGAAYGYTF
DNA: TGCGCCAGCAGCTTGGGGGCAGCCTATGGCTACACCTTC

size: few
length: 15
D: TRBD1
V: TRBV5-1
J: TRBJ2-5
CDR3: CASTQQGTSQETQYF
DNA: TGCGCCAGCACCCAACAGGGGACATCCCAAGAGACCCAGTACTTC

size: -
length: 12
D: -
V: TRBV5-1
J: TRBJ2-5
CDR3: CASSPAGETQYF
DNA: TGCGCCAGCAGCCCGGCAGGGGAGACCCAGTACTTC

size: few
length: 14
D: -
V: TRBV11-3
J: TRBJ2-2
CDR3: CASRKGGGTGELFF
DNA: TGTGCCAGCAGGAAAGGGGGAGGGACCGGGGAGCTGTTTTTT

size: -
length: 14
D: TRBD1
V: TRBV5-4
J: TRBJ1-1
CDR3: CASSPGQANTEAFF
DNA: TGTGCCAGCAGCCCGGGACAGGCGAACACTGAAGCTTTCTTT

size: -
length: 13
D: -
V: TRBV6-5
J: TRBJ2-3
CDR3: CASSRQGTDTQYF
DNA: TGTGCCAGCAGCCGACAGGGCACAGATACGCAGTATTTT

size: few
length: 14
D: -
V: TRBV30
J: TRBJ1-4
CDR3: CAWSARGGWEKLFF
DNA: TGTGCCTGGAGTGCCCGAGGCGGGTGGGAAAAACTGTTTTTT

size: -
length: 17
D: -
V: TRBV5-4
J: TRBJ2-6
CDR3: CASSLAGTISGANVLTF
DNA: TGTGCCAGCAGCTTGGCAGGCACGATTTCTGGGGCCAACGTCCTGACTTTC